This TCR beta chain was identified in a study of vaccination effects on CD4 cells after COVID-19. Within the ViraFEST assay, antigen-specific CD4+ T cells underwent expansion with viral peptide pools prior to sequencing. An approximately ten-day culture period preceded the isolation of CD4+ T cells. All vaccine recipients tested negative for nucleocapsid antibodies and had never contracted SARS-CoV-2 infection. Germline V gives CDR1 SGHVS, CDR2 FQNEAQ. The CDR3 sequence is 18 residues long. Losses at the gene ends were 2 bases for V and 3 bases for J; bases not matched to a gene: 7. Comment on this clone: What it binds is unknown.

Some clones are missing from TCRdb's copy, which holds only in-frame ones; the method was immunoSEQ multiplex PCR. The sample has tens of thousands of clones, 77% seen once; the top ten hold approximately 2.8%. This sequence joins TRBV7-8 and TRBJ2-6; 10 nucleotides agree with TRBD2. The specimen comprised CD4+ T cells from PBMCs cultured with HCoV-NL63 spike peptides, sampled before COVID-19 vaccination. The origin of this receptor is a human donor who received a COVID-19 vaccine. The CDR3 here is CASSLLGLALGGANVLTF. The CDR3 bases are TGTGCCAGCAGCTTACTGGGACTAGCGCTCGGTGGGGCCAACGTCCTGACTTTC.